These 15 T cell receptor beta chains were all obtained from the same sample, sequenced in a study of T cell repertoires in cytomegalovirus infection. MiXCR was run by TCRdb on the reads, yielding one entry per CDR3 protein. This sample yields 150,000 to 200,000 distinct CDR3 sequences, of which more than 9% are seen a single time; approximately 4.3% belongs to the top ten. Sequencing input: PBMCs. These TCRs come from a human donor in good health (CMV status not recorded). Some clones in this sample may be carry-over from other donors' samples.

The chain employs TRBV4-3 and TRBJ1-6; D not certain. Germline V lookup: CDR1 LGHNA, CDR2 YSLEER. CDR3 length: 14 amino acids. The V end lost 0 bases, the J end lost 4 bases, and 4 bases lay between the germline ends. The CDR3: CASSQEAYNSPLHF. CDR3 DNA: TGCGCCAGCAGCCAAGAGGCGTATAATTCACCCCTCCACTTT.

J is TRBJ2-1 and V is TRBV6-4; weak D call: TRBD1 (5 bases). From germline, CDR1 is MRHNA and CDR2 SNTAGT. The V end was cut by 5 bases, the J end by 7 bases, with 12 bases between. The CDR3 sequence is 13 residues long. This CDR3 is CASSIQDGNEQFF. For the CDR3, the DNA is TGTGCCAGCAGTATACAGGACGGGAATGAGCAGTTCTTC.

This clonotype was seen ten or more times. The chain carries TRBV11-3 and TRBJ1-3; D ambiguous. The CDR3 length is 13 residues. V was cut by 5 bases and J by 0 bases, with 5 bases left in between. Germline-derived CDR1 and CDR2 are SGHNT and YENEEA. Here the CDR3 DNA reads TGTGCCAGCAGCCTACTCTCTGGAAACACCATATATTTT. Amino acid sequence: CASSLLSGNTIYF.

This clonotype was counted ten times or more. The chain has TRBV7-2 and TRBJ2-5; D gene uncertain. The V end was cut by 7 bases, the J end by 2 bases, with 14 bases between. This CDR3 is built from 14 residues. Germline V gives CDR1 SGHTA, CDR2 FQGNSA. The CDR3 sequence: CASTESWVQETQYF. For the CDR3, the DNA is TGTGCCAGCACCGAATCTTGGGTGCAAGAGACCCAGTACTTC.

This clonotype was recorded many times. This chain connects TRBV20-1 to TRBJ1-1; D unclear. Germline-derived CDR1 and CDR2 are DFQATT and SNEGSKA (reference sequence). The CDR3 consists of 13 residues. The V and J ends lost 2 bases and 0 bases respectively, with 7 bases between them. CDR3 sequence: CSARHLMNTEAFF. DNA for the CDR3: TGCAGTGCTAGACACCTCATGAACACTGAAGCTTTCTTT.

This clonotype has a count of ten or more. It is unclear where the CDR3 begins or ends on the DNA, so no DNA is shown, and the CDR3 is as TCRdb lists it. The chain joins TRBV4-3 to TRBJ2-5; the table's TRBD1 call for D was not verified on the DNA. With termini counted, the CDR3 has 15 amino acids. Germline values: CDR1 LGHNA, CDR2 YSLEER. The CDR3 sequence is CASSQDFRGWETQYF.

This clonotype appeared many times. The chain has TRBV7-8 and TRBJ2-5; D not certain. Trimming shortened V by 1 base and J by 6 bases, and 15 bases separated the two germline ends. Germline CDR1 is SGHVS and CDR2 is FQNEAQ. CDR3 length: 15 amino acids. The CDR3 coding sequence is TGTGCCAGCAGCTTAGGGAATGGCCTTGGAAAGACCCAGTACTTC. Translation: CASSLGNGLGKTQYF.

The V call is TRBV12-3 or TRBV12-4, the J call TRBJ2-5, with 9 bases matching TRBD2. The V segment lost 5 bases and the J segment 6 bases; nucleotides outside the gene matches: 10. This CDR3 is built from 15 residues. CDR3 in amino acids: CASSARGRDSKTQYF. CDR3 bases: TGTGCCAGCAGTGCCCGCGGGAGGGATTCCAAGACCCAGTACTTC.

Many counts were recorded for this clonotype. The rearrangement uses TRBV7-2 and TRBJ1-6, with D uncertain. Trimming cost V 3 bases and J 14 bases, with 11 bases left between them. Germline V gene lookup returns CDR1 SGHTA and CDR2 FQGNSA. This CDR3 has 12 residues. In DNA form, the CDR3 reads TGTGCCAGCAGCTTTCCCGCCCGGGCCCTCCACTTT. Translation gives CASSFPARALHF.

This clonotype was observed many times. This chain links TRBV7-8 with TRBJ2-1; 13 bases match TRBD2. V shed 1 base and J 7 bases; nucleotides not matched to a gene: 7. Germline lookup yields CDR1 SGHVS and CDR2 FQNEAQ. The CDR3 runs 17 residues. The CDR3 DNA reads TGTGCCAGCAGCTTAGAACTAGCGGGAGGGCCTGGGAATGAGCAGTTCTTC. Translated: CASSLELAGGPGNEQFF. Looking up the rest from reference TRBV7-8 and TRBJ2-1 gives the full variable domain: GAGVSQSPRYKVAKRGQDVALRCDPISGHVSLFWYQQALGQGPEFLTYFQNEAQLDKSGLPSDRFFAERPEGSVSTLKIQRTQQEDSAVYLCASSLELAGGPGNEQFFGPGTRLTVL.

This clonotype was counted many times. The CDR3 region is CASSIGNRSNQPQHF. In nucleotides, the CDR3 is TGTGCCAGTAGTATCGGGAACAGGAGTAATCAGCCCCAGCATTTT. The V call is TRBV19, the J call TRBJ1-5, with D perhaps matching TRBD1 (5 bases). This CDR3 has 15 residues. CDR1 is LNHDA and CDR2 is SQIVND in the germline V gene (reference sequence). Deletions cut 3 bases from V and 4 bases from J, with 13 bases between.

The chain is built from TRBV7-3 and TRBJ2-5; D remains ambiguous. Trimming removed 0 bases from V and 0 bases from J, with 5 bases in between. Looked up from germline, CDR1 is SGHTA and CDR2 is FQGTGA. The CDR3 has 14 residues. CDR3 nucleotide sequence: TGTGCCAGCAGCTTAACGGCGAACCAAGAGACCCAGTACTTC. Encoded protein: CASSLTANQETQYF.

Details on this clonotype: One end of the junction is discordant with germline, which a read error may explain. The chain employs TRBV12-3 or TRBV12-4 and TRBJ2-4; the D gene is possibly TRBD1 (6 bases). The CDR3 is 13 residues long. The chain's CDR3 is CASSWYRVNIRYF. In nucleotides, the CDR3 is TGTGCCAGCAGTTGGTACAGGGTAAACATTCGGTACTTC.

J is TRBJ2-1 and V is TRBV20-1, with 7 bases fitting TRBD1. The CDR3 has 17 amino acids. CDR1 and CDR2 (germline): DFQATT, SNEGSKA (reference sequence). Unmatched junction bases numbered 14, after V lost 6 bases and J lost 0 bases. The CDR3 region is CSAPITKQGYSYNEQFF. In DNA form, the CDR3 reads TGCAGTGCCCCGATAACAAAACAGGGGTACTCCTACAATGAGCAGTTCTTC.

This clonotype has ten or more counts. The rearrangement uses TRBV29-1 and TRBJ1-5; D possibly corresponds to TRBD1 (6 bases). The length of the CDR3 is 13 residues. CDR1 and CDR2 from the germline V gene are SQVTM and ANQGSEA. Trimming shortened V by 4 bases and J by 2 bases, and 9 bases separated the two germline ends. The CDR3 nucleotides read TGCAGCGTTGGGACAGACCGCAATCAGCCCCAGCATTTT. It specifies CSVGTDRNQPQHF.